The rows below give T cell receptor beta chains drawn from one sample of a study of T cell responses to AZD1222 COVID-19 vaccine. Sequencing used immunoSEQ multiplex PCR; TCRdb keeps in-frame clones, though not all of them. This sample carries approximately 200,000 clones, 90% to 95% of them seen once, and the ten largest clones take less than 1.2%. This sample comprised peripheral blood, obtained 28 days after the second AZD1222 dose. These receptors all stem from an adult who received the AZD1222 COVID-19 vaccine. Both conserved end residues are part of each CDR3. A D gene is named only where the DNA matches it firmly. Where a row states a size, it is once, few, many or the class of an expanded clone; other rows omit it.

d_gene,v_gene,j_gene,abundance,CDR3aa,CDR3nt
-,TRBV7-9,TRBJ1-5,-,CASSLAGSNQPQHF,TGTGCCAGCAGCTTAGCAGGTAGCAATCAGCCCCAGCATTTT
TRBD2,TRBV29-1,TRBJ2-2,-,CSVWASGANTGELFF,TGCAGCGTTTGGGCTAGCGGGGCGAACACCGGGGAGCTGTTTTTT
-,TRBV7-3,TRBJ1-5,-,CASSRGSNQPQHF,TGTGCCAGCAGCCGCGGCAGCAATCAGCCCCAGCATTTT
-,TRBV19,TRBJ2-3,once,CASGPRTDTQYF,TGTGCCAGTGGGCCGAGGACAGATACGCAGTATTTT
-,TRBV10-3,TRBJ1-1,few,CAISGSGDAEAFF,TGTGCCATCAGTGGGAGCGGGGACGCTGAAGCTTTCTTT
-,TRBV4-3,TRBJ2-4,-,CASSQELAKNIQYF,TGCGCCAGCAGCCAAGAGCTAGCCAAAAACATTCAGTACTTC
-,TRBV6-5,TRBJ1-4,-,CASSYDTANEKLFF,TGTGCCAGCAGTTACGACACGGCTAATGAAAAACTGTTTTTT
TRBD1,TRBV3-1/TRBV3-2,TRBJ1-2,-,CASSPGQGVGYTF,TGTGCCAGCAGCCCCGGACAGGGGGTTGGCTACACCTTC
-,TRBV7-9,TRBJ1-4,-,CASSRHNGPVGEKLFF,TGTGCCAGCAGCCGACACAATGGTCCCGTGGGTGAAAAACTGTTTTTT
TRBD1,TRBV6-5,TRBJ2-3,-,CASSYGTGPLGDTQYF,TGTGCCAGCAGTTACGGGACAGGGCCCCTCGGCGATACGCAGTATTTT
-,TRBV7-6,TRBJ1-3,-,CASSVGTNSGNTIYF,TGTGCCAGCAGCGTAGGCACAAACTCTGGAAACACCATATATTTT
-,TRBV20-1,TRBJ1-1,once,CSARANTEAFF,TGCAGTGCGCGTGCCAACACTGAAGCTTTCTTT
TRBD2,TRBV20-1,TRBJ2-3,-,CSASGGGNTDTQYF,TGCAGTGCTAGTGGCGGGGGGAACACAGATACGCAGTATTTT
TRBD1,TRBV7-2,TRBJ1-3,-,CASSPYLGQKGNTIYF,TGTGCCAGCAGCCCCTACCTGGGACAGAAGGGAAACACCATATATTTT
TRBD1,TRBV5-1,TRBJ1-1,-,CASSLATGSLTFF,TGCGCCAGCAGCTTAGCGACAGGGAGTTTAACTTTCTTT
-,TRBV7-2,TRBJ2-7,-,CASSRRDTVYEQYF,TGTGCCAGCAGCCGCCGGGACACAGTCTACGAGCAGTACTTC
TRBD2,TRBV23-1,TRBJ2-3,-,CASSQGHGLADTQYF,TGCGCCAGCAGTCAAGGGCACGGACTAGCAGATACGCAGTATTTT
TRBD2,TRBV29-1,TRBJ2-7,-,CSVSSGGTYEQYF,TGCAGCGTTTCTAGCGGGGGAACCTACGAGCAGTACTTC
-,TRBV6-1,TRBJ1-2,-,CASSEGLGPKSYGYTF,TGTGCCAGCAGTGAGGGTCTTGGGCCGAAATCATATGGCTACACCTTC
-,TRBV11-2,TRBJ2-3,-,CASSDPSAPSHPHRYTQYF,TGTGCCAGCAGCGACCCTAGCGCGCCTTCCCATCCTCACAGATATACGCAGTATTTT
-,TRBV19,TRBJ2-2,-,CASSIWGAYTGELFF,TGTGCCAGTAGTATATGGGGGGCGTACACCGGGGAGCTGTTTTTT
-,TRBV19,TRBJ1-6,once,CASSIPTGSFSPLHF,TGTGCCAGTAGTATCCCCACAGGCAGCTTTTCACCCCTCCACTTT
-,TRBV6-1,TRBJ1-5,-,CASSEASAGGNQPQHF,TGTGCCAGCAGTGAAGCGTCGGCAGGGGGCAATCAGCCCCAGCATTTT
-,TRBV6-1,TRBJ2-4,-,CASSDGSINIQYF,TGTGCCAGCAGTGATGGATCCATAAACATTCAGTACTTC
-,TRBV19,TRBJ1-2,-,CASSIRPFSDYGYTF,TGTGCCAGTAGTATAAGACCATTTAGCGACTATGGCTACACCTTC
-,TRBV3-1/TRBV3-2,TRBJ1-3,-,CASSLRTSTAGNTIYF,TGTGCCAGCAGCCTCCGGACGTCCACAGCTGGAAACACCATATATTTT
TRBD2,TRBV6-5,TRBJ2-5,once,CASSYSAGEETQYF,TGTGCCAGCAGTTACTCGGCGGGGGAGGAGACCCAGTACTTC
-,TRBV28,TRBJ1-1,-,CASSLGQGHTEAFF,TGTGCCAGCAGTTTGGGGCAGGGGCACACTGAAGCTTTCTTT
-,TRBV29-1,TRBJ2-7,-,CSVEYWRWVAFGEQYF,TGCAGCGTTGAATATTGGAGATGGGTCGCTTTCGGCGAGCAGTACTTC
-,TRBV19,TRBJ1-2,-,CASSMGEGQSFGYTF,TGTGCCAGTAGTATGGGGGAGGGGCAATCCTTCGGCTACACCTTC
TRBD1,TRBV7-3,TRBJ2-2,-,CASSPIRGHGGGELFF,TGTGCCAGCAGCCCCATCAGGGGGCATGGCGGCGGGGAGCTGTTTTTT
TRBD1,TRBV4-1,TRBJ1-1,-,CASSQGTQGTEAFF,TGCGCCAGCAGCCAAGGAACACAGGGGACTGAAGCTTTCTTT
TRBD1,TRBV10-3,TRBJ1-5,once,CAIRTGPNQPQHF,TGTGCCATCCGGACAGGGCCAAATCAGCCCCAGCATTTT
TRBD1,TRBV9,TRBJ1-6,-,CASSGVDFAGTGARSLHF,TGTGCCAGCAGCGGGGTCGATTTCGCCGGGACAGGGGCTCGATCCCTCCACTTT
-,TRBV28,TRBJ1-5,-,CVSGHSNQPQHF,TGTGTGTCGGGTCATAGCAATCAGCCCCAGCATTTT
TRBD1,TRBV28,TRBJ1-5,-,CASSFLEGTGYSNQPQHF,TGTGCCAGCAGTTTTCTGGAAGGGACAGGGTATAGCAATCAGCCCCAGCATTTT
-,TRBV6-5,TRBJ1-6,-,CASRREIYNSPLHF,TGTGCCAGCCGGCGAGAAATTTATAATTCACCCCTCCACTTT
-,TRBV6-5,TRBJ1-2,few,CATQQLNYGYTF,TGTGCGACACAGCAGCTTAACTATGGCTACACCTTC
-,TRBV6-5,TRBJ1-2,-,CASSLLDGGYTF,TGTGCCAGCAGTTTACTAGACGGCGGCTACACCTTC
-,TRBV7-2,TRBJ1-5,-,CASRSDRNQPQHF,TGTGCCAGCAGGTCTGACAGAAATCAGCCCCAGCATTTT
TRBD1,TRBV7-9,TRBJ1-5,-,CASSLGTGGNNQPQHF,TGTGCCAGCAGCCTTGGGACAGGTGGAAACAATCAGCCCCAGCATTTT
-,TRBV5-1,TRBJ1-3,-,CASSPGSGNTIYF,TGCGCCAGCAGTCCCGGCTCTGGAAACACCATATATTTT
TRBD1,TRBV25-1,TRBJ2-7,-,CASNARTGNEQYF,TGTGCCAGCAACGCGAGGACAGGGAACGAGCAGTACTTC
TRBD1,TRBV6-5,TRBJ1-4,-,CASSRGRMGSEKLFF,TGTGCCAGCAGTAGGGGGCGGATGGGGAGTGAAAAACTGTTTTTT
-,TRBV28,TRBJ1-2,-,CASSPPGLYGYTF,TGTGCCAGCAGCCCGCCGGGCCTCTATGGCTACACCTTC
-,TRBV29-1,TRBJ2-7,-,CSVLTGTPNEQYF,TGCAGCGTTCTTACCGGGACTCCCAACGAGCAGTACTTC
-,TRBV7-2,TRBJ2-5,-,CASSLDGEWSETQYF,TGTGCCAGCAGCTTAGATGGGGAATGGTCGGAGACCCAGTACTTC
-,TRBV19,TRBJ1-3,-,CASSIRRSSGNTIYF,TGTGCCAGTAGTATCAGGAGGAGCTCTGGAAACACCATATATTTT
-,TRBV7-2,TRBJ1-6,-,CASSAPGGNSPLHF,TGTGCCAGCAGTGCCCCGGGAGGTAATTCACCCCTCCACTTT
-,TRBV9,TRBJ1-2,few,CASSVVDRGDYGYTF,TGTGCCAGCAGCGTAGTCGACCGAGGGGACTATGGCTACACCTTC
TRBD1,TRBV14,TRBJ2-2,once,CASRGTDYTGELFF,TGTGCCAGCAGAGGGACAGACTACACCGGGGAGCTGTTTTTT
-,TRBV12-3/TRBV12-4,TRBJ2-7,-,CASSPDGTYEQYF,TGTGCCAGCAGCCCCGACGGGACCTACGAGCAGTACTTC
-,TRBV4-2,TRBJ2-4,-,CASSPRSGPENIQYF,TGTGCCAGCAGCCCACGCTCTGGTCCTGAAAACATTCAGTACTTC
-,TRBV4-2,TRBJ1-2,-,CASSFPGEGEANYGYTF,TGTGCCAGCAGCTTCCCCGGGGAGGGGGAAGCTAACTATGGCTACACCTTC
TRBD1,TRBV6-2/TRBV6-3,TRBJ1-5,-,CASSYGAGTGWQPQHF,TGTGCCAGCAGTTACGGAGCCGGGACAGGGTGGCAGCCCCAGCATTTT
TRBD2,TRBV9,TRBJ2-5,-,CASSSGLAVRETQYF,TGTGCCAGCAGCTCGGGACTAGCGGTGCGAGAGACCCAGTACTTC
-,TRBV9,TRBJ1-4,few,CASSPRQAPNEKLFF,TGTGCCAGCAGCCCTCGCCAGGCCCCTAATGAAAAACTGTTTTTT
TRBD1,TRBV19,TRBJ1-2,-,CASRQVGTAGYGYTF,TGTGCCAGTAGACAAGTGGGGACAGCAGGCTATGGCTACACCTTC